This T cell receptor (beta chain) was recovered during a study of read filtering for tumor transcriptome and immune sequencing. About the research overall: IR-seq gave about 4.05 to 11 million TCR reads per sample; RNA-seq gave roughly 80 to 1,400.

The library was built from about 400 ng RNA with molecular barcoded adaptors for alpha/delta and beta/gamma chains. Each CDR3 protein is one row after TCRdb ran MiXCR on the reads. The sample holds 35,000 to 50,000 distinct CDR3 sequences, 12% seen once. This clonotype showed up many times. The TCR sequence derives from a donor aged 40 or over with multiple myeloma. The sequenced sample consisted of a population of CD138-negative cells sorted from bone marrow.

The DNA for the CDR3 is TGCAGCGTTGCTCCGAGGAACACTGAAGCTTTCTTT. It specifies CSVAPRNTEAFF. The chain joins TRBV29-1 to TRBJ1-1; D is unclear. The length of the CDR3 is 12 residues. V was pared by 4 bases and J by 1 base, with 7 bases between. CDR1 SQVTM and CDR2 ANQGSEA come from the germline V gene.